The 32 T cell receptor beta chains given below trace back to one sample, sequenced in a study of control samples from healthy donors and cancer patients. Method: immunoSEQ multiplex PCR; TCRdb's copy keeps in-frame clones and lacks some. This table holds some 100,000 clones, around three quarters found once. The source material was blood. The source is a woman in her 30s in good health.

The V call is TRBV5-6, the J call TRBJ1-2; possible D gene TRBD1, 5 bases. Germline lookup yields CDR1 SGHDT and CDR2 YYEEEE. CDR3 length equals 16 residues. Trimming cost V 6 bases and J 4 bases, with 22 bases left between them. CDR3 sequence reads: CASNLGGGATSYGYTF. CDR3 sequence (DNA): TGTGCCAGCAACCTGGGTGGTGGGGCCACCTCCTATGGCTACACCTTC.

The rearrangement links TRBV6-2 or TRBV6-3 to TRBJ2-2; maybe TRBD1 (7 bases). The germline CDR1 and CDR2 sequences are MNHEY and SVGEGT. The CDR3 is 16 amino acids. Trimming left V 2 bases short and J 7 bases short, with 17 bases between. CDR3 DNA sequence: TGTGCCAGCAGTTACGCCCCAGGGGGGTCTATCGGGGAGCTGTTTTTT. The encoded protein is CASSYAPGGSIGELFF.

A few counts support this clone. The CDR3: CASSIKGRSNQPQHF. CDR3 coding DNA: TGTGCCAGTAGTATCAAAGGTCGCAGCAATCAGCCCCAGCATTTT. This chain links TRBV19 with TRBJ1-5; unclear D gene. The length of the CDR3 is 15 residues. Per the germline V gene, CDR1 is LNHDA and CDR2 is SQIVND (reference sequence). Trimming cost V 3 bases and J 1 base, with 10 bases left between them.

The CDR3 region is CASSLEARSSSYEQYF. The CDR3 DNA follows: TGTGCCAGCAGCTTAGAAGCACGGTCTAGCTCCTACGAGCAGTACTTC. This chain links TRBV7-9 with TRBJ2-7; no reliable D call. Germline assignment: CDR1 SEHNR and CDR2 FQNEAQ (reference sequence). Trimming took off 1 base at V and 0 bases at J, with 13 bases between the two ends. The CDR3 runs 16 residues.

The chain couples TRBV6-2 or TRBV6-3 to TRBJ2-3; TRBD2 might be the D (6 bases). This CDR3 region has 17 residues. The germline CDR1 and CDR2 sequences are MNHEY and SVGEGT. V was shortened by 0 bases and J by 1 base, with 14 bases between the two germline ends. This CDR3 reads CASSYSRDSTGTDTQYF. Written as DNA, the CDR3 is TGTGCCAGCAGTTACTCTCGGGACTCTACAGGCACAGATACGCAGTATTTT.

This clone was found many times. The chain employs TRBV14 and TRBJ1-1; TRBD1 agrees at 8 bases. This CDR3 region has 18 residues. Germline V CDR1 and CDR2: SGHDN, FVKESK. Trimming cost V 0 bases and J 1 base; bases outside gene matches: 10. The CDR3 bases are TGTGCCAGCAGCCAAGATAGGAGAGGACAGGGAAGGAACACTGAAGCTTTCTTT. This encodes CASSQDRRGQGRNTEAFF.

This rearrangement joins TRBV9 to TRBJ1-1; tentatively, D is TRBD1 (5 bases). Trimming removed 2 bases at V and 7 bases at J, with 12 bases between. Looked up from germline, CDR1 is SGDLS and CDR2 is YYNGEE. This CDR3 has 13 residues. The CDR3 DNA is TGTGCCAGCAGCGTGAGTGGGGGGTATGAAGCTTTCTTT. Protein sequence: CASSVSGGYEAFF.

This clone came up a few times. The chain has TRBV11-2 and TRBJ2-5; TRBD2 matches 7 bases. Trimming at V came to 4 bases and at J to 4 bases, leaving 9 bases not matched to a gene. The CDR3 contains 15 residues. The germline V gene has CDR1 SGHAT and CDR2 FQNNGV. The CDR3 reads CASSSTTSSGETQYF. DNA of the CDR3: TGTGCCAGCAGCTCGACGACTAGCTCGGGAGAGACCCAGTACTTC.

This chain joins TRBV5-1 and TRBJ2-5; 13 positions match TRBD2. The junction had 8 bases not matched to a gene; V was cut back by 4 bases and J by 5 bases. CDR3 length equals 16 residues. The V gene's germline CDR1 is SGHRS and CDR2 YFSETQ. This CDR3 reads CASSPPPLAGGETQYF. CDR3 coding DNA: TGCGCCAGCAGCCCACCCCCACTAGCGGGGGGGGAGACCCAGTACTTC.

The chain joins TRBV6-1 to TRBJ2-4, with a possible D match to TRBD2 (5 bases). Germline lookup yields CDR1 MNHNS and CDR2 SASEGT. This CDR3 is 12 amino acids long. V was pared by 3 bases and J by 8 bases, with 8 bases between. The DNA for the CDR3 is TGTGCCAGCAGTGATGAGGGATACATTCAGTACTTC. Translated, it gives CASSDEGYIQYF.

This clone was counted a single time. CDR3 nucleotides: TGTGCCAGCAGGCGACAGGGTGGAGAGCAGTACTTC. As protein: CASRRQGGEQYF. This sequence joins TRBV12-3 or TRBV12-4 and TRBJ2-7; 7 nucleotides align to TRBD1. The V gene end was trimmed by 6 bases and the J gene end by 7 bases; junction bases not matched to a gene: 6. CDR3 length: 12 amino acids.

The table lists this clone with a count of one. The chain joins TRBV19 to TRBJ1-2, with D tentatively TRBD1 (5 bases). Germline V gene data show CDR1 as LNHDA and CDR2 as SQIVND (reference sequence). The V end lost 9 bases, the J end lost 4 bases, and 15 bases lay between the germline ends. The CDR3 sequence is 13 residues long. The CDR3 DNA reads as TGTGCCAGCGCAACGAGGGGTCCCTATGGCTACACCTTC. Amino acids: CASATRGPYGYTF.

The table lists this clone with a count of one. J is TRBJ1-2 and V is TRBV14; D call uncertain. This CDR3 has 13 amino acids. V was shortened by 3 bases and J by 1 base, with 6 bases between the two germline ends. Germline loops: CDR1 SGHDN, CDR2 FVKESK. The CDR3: CASSHRINYGYTF. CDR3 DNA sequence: TGTGCCAGCAGCCACCGAATTAACTATGGCTACACCTTC.

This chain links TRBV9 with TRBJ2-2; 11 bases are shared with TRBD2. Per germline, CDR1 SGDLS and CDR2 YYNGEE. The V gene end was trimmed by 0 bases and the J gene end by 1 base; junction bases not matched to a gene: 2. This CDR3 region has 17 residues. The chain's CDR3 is CASSVAGLAGNTGELFF. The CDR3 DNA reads TGTGCCAGCAGCGTAGCCGGACTAGCGGGGAACACCGGGGAGCTGTTTTTT.

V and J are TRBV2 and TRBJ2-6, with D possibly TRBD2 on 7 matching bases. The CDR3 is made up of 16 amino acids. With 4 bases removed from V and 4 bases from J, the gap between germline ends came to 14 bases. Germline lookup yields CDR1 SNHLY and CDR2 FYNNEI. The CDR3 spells CASSVGGAGGANVLTF. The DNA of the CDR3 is TGTGCCAGCAGTGTTGGGGGGGCAGGAGGGGCCAACGTCCTGACTTTC.

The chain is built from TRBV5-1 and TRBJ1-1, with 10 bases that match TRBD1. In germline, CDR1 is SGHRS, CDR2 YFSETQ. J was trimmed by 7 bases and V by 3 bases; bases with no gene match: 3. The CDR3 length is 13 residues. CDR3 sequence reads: CASSYGQGDEAFF. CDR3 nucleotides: TGCGCCAGCAGCTACGGACAGGGGGATGAAGCTTTCTTT.

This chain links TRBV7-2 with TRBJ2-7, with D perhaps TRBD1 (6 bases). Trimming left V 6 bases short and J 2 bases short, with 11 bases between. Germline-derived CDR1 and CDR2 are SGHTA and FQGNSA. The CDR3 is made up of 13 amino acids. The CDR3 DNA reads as TGTGCCAGCAGTCATGGACAGACCTACGAGCAGTACTTC. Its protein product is CASSHGQTYEQYF. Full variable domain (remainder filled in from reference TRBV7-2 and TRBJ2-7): GAGVSQSPSNKVTEKGKDVELRCDPISGHTALYWYRQSLGQGLEFLIYFQGNSAPDKSGLPSDRFSAERTGGSVSTLTIQRTQQEDSAVYLCASSHGQTYEQYFGPGTRLTVT.

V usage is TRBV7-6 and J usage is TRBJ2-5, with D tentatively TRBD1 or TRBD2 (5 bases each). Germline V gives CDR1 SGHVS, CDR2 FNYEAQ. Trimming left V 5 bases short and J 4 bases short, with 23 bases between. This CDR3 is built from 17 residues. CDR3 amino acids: CASSLLGSGPEGETQYF. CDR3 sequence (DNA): TGTGCCAGCAGCCTTCTGGGTTCGGGGCCTGAAGGAGAGACCCAGTACTTC.

CDR3 residues: CASSYGITDTQYF. CDR3 nucleotide sequence: TGTGCCAGCAGTTACGGTATTACAGATACGCAGTATTTT. The chain uses TRBV13 and TRBJ2-3; no firm D call. Trimming removed 6 bases at V and 3 bases at J, with 10 bases between. CDR3 length: 13 residues. Germline assignment: CDR1 PRHDT and CDR2 FYEKMQ (reference sequence).

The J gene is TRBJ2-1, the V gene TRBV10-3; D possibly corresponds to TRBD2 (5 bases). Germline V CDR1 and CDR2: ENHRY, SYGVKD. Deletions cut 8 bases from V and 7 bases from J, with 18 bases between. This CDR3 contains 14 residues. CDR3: CAISPGILTNEQFF. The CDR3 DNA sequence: TGTGCCATCTCCCCGGGGATACTAACAAATGAGCAGTTCTTC.

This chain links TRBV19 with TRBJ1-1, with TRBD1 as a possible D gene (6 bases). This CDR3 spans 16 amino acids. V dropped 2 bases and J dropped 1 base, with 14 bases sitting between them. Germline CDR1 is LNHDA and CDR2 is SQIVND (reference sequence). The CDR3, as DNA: TGTGCCAGTAGTATAATTGGGGACATCCAGAACACTGAAGCTTTCTTT. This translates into CASSIIGDIQNTEAFF.

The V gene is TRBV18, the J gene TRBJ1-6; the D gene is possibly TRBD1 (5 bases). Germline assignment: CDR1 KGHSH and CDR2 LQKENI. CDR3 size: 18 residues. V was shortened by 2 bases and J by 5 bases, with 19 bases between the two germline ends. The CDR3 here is CASSPWRSRRQNNSPLHF. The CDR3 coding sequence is TGTGCCAGCTCACCATGGCGGAGTCGGAGACAGAATAATTCACCCCTCCACTTT.

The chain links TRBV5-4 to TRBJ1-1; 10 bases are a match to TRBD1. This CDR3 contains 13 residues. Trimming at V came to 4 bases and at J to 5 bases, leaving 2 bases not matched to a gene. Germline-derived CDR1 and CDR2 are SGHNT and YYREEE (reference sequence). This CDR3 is CASSPDRGTEAFF. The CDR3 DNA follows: TGTGCCAGCAGCCCGGACAGGGGGACTGAAGCTTTCTTT.

CDR3 sequence reads: CASSQRGGTDTQYF. The CDR3 nucleotides read TGTGCCAGCAGCCAGCGGGGGGGCACAGATACGCAGTATTTT. V usage is TRBV2 and J usage is TRBJ2-3; 9 nucleotides match TRBD2. J lost 1 base, V lost 6 bases, and 2 bases had no gene match. Germline V gene lookup returns CDR1 SNHLY and CDR2 FYNNEI. This CDR3 has 14 residues.

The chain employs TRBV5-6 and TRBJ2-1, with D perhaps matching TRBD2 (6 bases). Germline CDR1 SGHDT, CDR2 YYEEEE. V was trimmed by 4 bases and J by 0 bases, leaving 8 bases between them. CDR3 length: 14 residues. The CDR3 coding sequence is TGTGCCAGCAGCGCGGGGTTCTCCTACAATGAGCAGTTCTTC. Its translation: CASSAGFSYNEQFF.

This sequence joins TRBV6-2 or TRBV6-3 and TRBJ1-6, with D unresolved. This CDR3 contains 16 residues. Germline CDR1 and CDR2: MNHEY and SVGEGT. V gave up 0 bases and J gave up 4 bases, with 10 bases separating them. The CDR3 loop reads CASSYSLVQYNSPLHF. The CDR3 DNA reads TGTGCCAGCAGTTACTCGCTCGTCCAGTATAATTCACCCCTCCACTTT.

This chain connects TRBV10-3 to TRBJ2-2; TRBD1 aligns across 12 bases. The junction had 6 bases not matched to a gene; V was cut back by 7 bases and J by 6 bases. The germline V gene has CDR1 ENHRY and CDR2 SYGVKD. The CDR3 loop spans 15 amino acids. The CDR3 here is CAIKGQGAGAGELFF. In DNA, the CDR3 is TGTGCCATCAAGGGACAGGGGGCGGGGGCCGGGGAGCTGTTTTTT.

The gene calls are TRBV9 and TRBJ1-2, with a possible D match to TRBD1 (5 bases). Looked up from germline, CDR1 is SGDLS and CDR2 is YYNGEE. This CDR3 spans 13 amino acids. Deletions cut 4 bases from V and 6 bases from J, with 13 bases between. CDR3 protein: CASSPEGLDGYTF. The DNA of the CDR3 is TGTGCCAGCAGCCCGGAGGGGTTGGATGGCTACACCTTC.

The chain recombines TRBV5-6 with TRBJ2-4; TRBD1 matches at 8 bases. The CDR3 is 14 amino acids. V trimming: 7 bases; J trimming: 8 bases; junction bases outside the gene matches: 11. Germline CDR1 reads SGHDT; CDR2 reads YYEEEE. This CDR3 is CASATGAALDIQYF. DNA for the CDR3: TGTGCCAGCGCGACAGGGGCGGCGCTGGACATTCAGTACTTC.

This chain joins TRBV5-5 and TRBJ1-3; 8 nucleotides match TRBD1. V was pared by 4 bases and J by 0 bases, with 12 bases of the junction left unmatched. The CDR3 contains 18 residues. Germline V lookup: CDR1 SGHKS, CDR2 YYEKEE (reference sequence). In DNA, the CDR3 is TGTGCCAGCAGCCCCCGACATGGGCAGGGGGCCTCTGGAAACACCATATATTTT. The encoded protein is CASSPRHGQGASGNTIYF.

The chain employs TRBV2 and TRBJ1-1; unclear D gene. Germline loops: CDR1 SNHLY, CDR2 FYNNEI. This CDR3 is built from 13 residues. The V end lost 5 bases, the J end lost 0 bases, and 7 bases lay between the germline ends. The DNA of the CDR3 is TGTGCCAGCAGTAACCAAATGAACACTGAAGCTTTCTTT. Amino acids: CASSNQMNTEAFF.

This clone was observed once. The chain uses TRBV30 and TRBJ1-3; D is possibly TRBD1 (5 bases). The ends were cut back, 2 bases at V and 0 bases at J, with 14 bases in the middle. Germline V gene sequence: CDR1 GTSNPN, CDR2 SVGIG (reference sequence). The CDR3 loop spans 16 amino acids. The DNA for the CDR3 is TGTGCCTGGAGTTCCCGCGCGGGGACCTCTGGAAACACCATATATTTT. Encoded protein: CAWSSRAGTSGNTIYF.